Listed here is a single T cell receptor (beta chain). Its matching antigen is unknown. The junction shows a germline mismatch at one end, possibly a read error. This entry is derived from a study of cytomegalovirus exposure and HLA in healthy donors. The CDR3 covers 14 residues. Looked up from germline, CDR1 is MNHEY and CDR2 is SMNVEV (reference sequence). Study observations and caveats: Previous analysis showed most TCR beta V segments were productive about 87% or about 30% of the time. Cytomegalovirus status was reportedly diagnosed by the classifier with high specificity and sensitivity. An observed cluster of highly shared sequence variants was recorded as a likely sequencing artifact.

Amplification used 60 Vbeta primers and 13 Jbeta primers. Assay: immunoSEQ multiplex PCR; the TCRdb copy retains only in-frame clones and omits some. This sample has about 150,000 clones, with roughly 80% found just once. This clonotype was sampled from a man aged 35 to 55 in good health and CMV-seropositive. The specimen was PBMCs. The chain links TRBV27 to TRBJ2-6, with D perhaps matching TRBD1 (5 bases). The CDR3 DNA follows: TGTGCCAGCAGTTTATTCTCTGGGGCCAACGGCCTGACTTTC. This translates into CASSLFSGANGLTF.